This T cell receptor beta chain was documented in a study of T cell repertoires in cytomegalovirus infection. Overall study context: Selection of CMV epitopes for the study included recently identified HLA-C-restricted and well-studied HLA-B-restricted ones. Indications came from public TCR beta signatures; they pointed to CMV infection and to a matching HLA type.

This CDR3 is 15 amino acids long. Germline V gene sequence: CDR1 ENHRY, CDR2 SYGVKD. The V gene end was trimmed by 4 bases and the J gene end by 2 bases; junction bases not matched to a gene: 6. General study results and limits: HLA-C-restricted CMV-specific TCR beta clonotypes were dominant in the ex vivo response. Cumulated frequencies of public TCR beta families served to identify carriers of CMV plus the relevant HLA.

TCRdb reprocessed the reads via MiXCR and lists one record per CDR3 protein. The sample gives hundreds of thousands of distinct CDR3 sequences, 30% to 40% of which show up once; about 20% is in the top ten. This clonotype has a handful of counts. Its matching antigen is unknown. This specimen was cultured PBMCs, taken from culture after CMV antigen stimulation. The chain combines TRBV10-3 with TRBJ2-3, with 7 bases matching TRBD2. The origin of this receptor is a human donor in good health (CMV status not recorded). Some clones in this sample may be carry-over from other donors' samples. The CDR3 loop is CAISAGGIVTDTQYF. The CDR3 coding sequence is TGTGCCATCAGTGCCGGGGGGATAGTCACAGATACGCAGTATTTT.